The TCR beta chain described here comes from a study of blood T cell repertoires in COVID-19. Study-level background: Whether acute or convalescent, the COVID-19 samples came from the United States, Italy and Spain.

The CDR3 runs to 15 residues. Germline CDR1 and CDR2: PRHDT and FYEKMQ (reference sequence). Deletions cut 3 bases from V and 5 bases from J, with 16 bases between. This table comes from immunoSEQ multiplex PCR, and its TCRdb copy is limited to in-frame clones, with some not included. Among under 200,000 clones listed, 85% to 95% were seen once. This sequence originates from a man between 45 and 60 years old with acute or convalescent COVID-19. This chain uses TRBV13 with TRBJ2-5, with D tentatively TRBD2 (5 bases). Sequencing was done on a sample of peripheral blood. The CDR3 DNA is TGTGCCAGCAGCTTCGCGGGCCTCGGAGTTGAGACCCAGTACTTC. Protein: CASSFAGLGVETQYF.